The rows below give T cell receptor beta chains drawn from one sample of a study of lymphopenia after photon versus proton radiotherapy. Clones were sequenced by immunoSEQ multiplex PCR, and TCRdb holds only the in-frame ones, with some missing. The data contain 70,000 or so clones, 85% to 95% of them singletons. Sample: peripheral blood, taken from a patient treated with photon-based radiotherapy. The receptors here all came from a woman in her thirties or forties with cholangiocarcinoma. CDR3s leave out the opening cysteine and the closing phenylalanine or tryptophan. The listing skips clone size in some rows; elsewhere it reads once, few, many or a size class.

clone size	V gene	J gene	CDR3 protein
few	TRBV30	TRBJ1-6	AWRAQGMGRSPLH
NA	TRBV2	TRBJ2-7	ASKTSGTYEQY
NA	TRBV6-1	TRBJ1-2	ASSEGGSYGYT
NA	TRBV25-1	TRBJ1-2	ASSGFHGYT
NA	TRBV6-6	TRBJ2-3	ASSGQGHTDTQY
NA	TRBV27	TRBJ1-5	ASSLRGAHEPQH
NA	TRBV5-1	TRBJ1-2	ASSLTGGDGYT
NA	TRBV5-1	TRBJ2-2	ASSLTLGAGELF
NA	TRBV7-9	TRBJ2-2	ASSSRDPKNTGELF
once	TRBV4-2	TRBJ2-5	ASSQGGLAGRETQY
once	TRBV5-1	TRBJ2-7	ASSLKGHYEQY
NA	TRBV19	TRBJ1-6	ASSGQGNSPLH
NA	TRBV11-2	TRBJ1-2	ASSPITGGVGYGYT
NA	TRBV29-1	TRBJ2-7	SVVPGPVEREQY
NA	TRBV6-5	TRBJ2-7	ASSYWGGEQY
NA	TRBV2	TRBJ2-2	ASTGLAANTGELF
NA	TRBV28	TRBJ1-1	ASSGGHQNTEAF
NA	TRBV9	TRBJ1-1	ASSRLHSMNTEAF
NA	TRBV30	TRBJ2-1	AWSSGDHSYNEQF
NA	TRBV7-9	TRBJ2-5	ASSLDGTAKETQY
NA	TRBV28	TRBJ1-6	ASSGHSEAPLH
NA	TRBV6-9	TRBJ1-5	ASSQGGNQPQH
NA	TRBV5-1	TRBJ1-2	ASSLGTAGYT
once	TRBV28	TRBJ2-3	ASSPPYGDTQY
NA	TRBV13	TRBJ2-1	ASSFEALGIYNEQF
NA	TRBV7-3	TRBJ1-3	ASSSDRSGNTIY